The 21 T cell receptor beta chains presented below share a single source sample, sequenced in a study of blood T cell repertoires in COVID-19. The data were produced by immunoSEQ multiplex PCR, yet TCRdb's version contains in-frame clones alone and is incomplete. The data show just over 80,000 clones, 80% to 85% seen once. Specimen: peripheral blood. Every receptor here comes from an elderly man with acute or convalescent COVID-19.

CDR3 sequence (DNA): TGTGCCAGCAGCCAGGGCACCCTCTCTGGAAACACCATATATTTT. Translation gives CASSQGTLSGNTIYF. The chain is built from TRBV11-2 and TRBJ1-3; a possible D gene is TRBD1 (5 bases). This CDR3 contains 15 residues. Trimming cost V 5 bases and J 0 bases, with 11 bases left between them. CDR1 is SGHAT, CDR2 FQNNGV, per germline.

This clone was seen a single time. The V call is TRBV7-2, the J call TRBJ2-1; D gene unclear. The germline V and J ends were trimmed by 5 bases and 4 bases, with 9 bases remaining between them. The CDR3 runs to 13 residues. Germline V gene data show CDR1 as SGHTA and CDR2 as FQGNSA. CDR3 DNA: TGTGCCAGCAGCCCGTTTTATTACAATGAGCAGTTCTTC. Encoded protein: CASSPFYYNEQFF.

The gene calls are TRBV24-1 and TRBJ2-2, with D possibly TRBD1 on 6 matching bases. Germline V gene data show CDR1 as KGHDR and CDR2 as SFDVKD. Trimming stripped 3 bases from V and 6 bases from J, with 13 bases between. The CDR3 consists of 15 residues. The CDR3 reads CATSDHTGWSGELFF. DNA of the CDR3: TGTGCCACCAGTGATCACACAGGGTGGTCCGGGGAGCTGTTTTTT.

The chain joins TRBV10-3 to TRBJ2-5, with 14 bases that match TRBD2. CDR3 length equals 16 residues. Germline V gene data show CDR1 as ENHRY and CDR2 as SYGVKD. V shed 3 bases, J shed 4 bases, and the junction held 4 bases outside the gene matches. CDR3 bases: TGTGCCATCAGTGACATGACTAGCGGGAGGGGAGAGACCCAGTACTTC. Encoded protein: CAISDMTSGRGETQYF.

V is TRBV4-3 and J is TRBJ2-2; D unresolved. The V gene's germline CDR1 is LGHNA and CDR2 YSLEER. Trimming removed 1 base from V and 1 base from J, with 7 bases in between. The CDR3 spans 15 residues. The CDR3 nucleotides read TGCGCCAGCAGCCAAGGGCTTCAGAACACCGGGGAGCTGTTTTTT. It translates to CASSQGLQNTGELFF.

V usage is TRBV18 and J usage is TRBJ2-7; 7 positions match TRBD1. Germline V gives CDR1 KGHSH, CDR2 LQKENI. The CDR3 is made up of 14 amino acids. The V and J ends lost 2 bases and 3 bases, in that order; junction bases with no gene match: 4. As DNA, the CDR3 is TGTGCCAGCTCACCAGGGGGACAGTTCTACGAGCAGTACTTC. The encoded protein is CASSPGGQFYEQYF.

The gene calls are TRBV5-1 and TRBJ2-2; TRBD1 matches at 8 bases. V lost 9 bases and J lost 3; bases outside the gene matches: 7. This CDR3 is built from 14 residues. CDR1 is SGHRS and CDR2 is YFSETQ in the germline V gene. CDR3: CATSDRVYTGELFF. CDR3 coding DNA: TGCGCCACCTCGGACAGGGTTTACACCGGGGAGCTGTTTTTT.

The genes are TRBV7-2 and TRBJ1-5; D perhaps matches TRBD1 (6 bases). CDR1 SGHTA and CDR2 FQGNSA come from the germline V gene. V lost 4 bases, J lost 4 bases, and 8 bases lay in between. The length of the CDR3 is 13 residues. The CDR3 sequence: CASSSQGNQPQHF. DNA of the CDR3: TGTGCCAGCAGCTCGCAGGGGAATCAGCCCCAGCATTTT.

This clone appeared once. The chain has TRBV7-8 and TRBJ2-7; 7 bases agree with TRBD1. The germline V gene has CDR1 SGHVS and CDR2 FQNEAQ. The V and J ends lost 5 bases and 4 bases, in that order; junction bases with no gene match: 8. CDR3 size: 14 residues. Written as DNA, the CDR3 is TGTGCCAGCAGCCAACCGGGACAGAATTACGAGCAGTACTTC. This codes for CASSQPGQNYEQYF.

A single count supports this clone. The chain combines TRBV18 with TRBJ1-5; 7 bases map to TRBD1. Germline V gene sequence: CDR1 KGHSH, CDR2 LQKENI. The CDR3 contains 15 residues. Trimming cost V 4 bases and J 3 bases; bases outside gene matches: 6. The CDR3 sequence is CASSLGQRNNQPQHF. The DNA for the CDR3 is TGTGCCAGCTCACTGGGACAGAGAAACAATCAGCCCCAGCATTTT. The variable domain in full, with the rest retrieved from reference TRBV18 and TRBJ1-5, is NAGVMQNPRHLVRRRGQEARLRCSPMKGHSHVYWYRQLPEEGLKFMVYLQKENIIDESGMPKERFSAEFPKEGPSILRIQQVVRGDSAAYFCASSLGQRNNQPQHFGDGTRLSIL.

The chain carries TRBV19 and TRBJ2-1; D might be TRBD1 (6 bases). Trimming stripped 1 base from V and 10 bases from J, with 14 bases between. The length of the CDR3 is 14 residues. Germline V CDR1 and CDR2: LNHDA, SQIVND (reference sequence). The CDR3 is CASSIATADREQFF. The DNA of the CDR3 is TGTGCCAGTAGTATAGCGACAGCCGACAGGGAGCAGTTCTTC.

This sequence joins TRBV7-2 and TRBJ2-7; 8 nucleotides agree with TRBD2. CDR1 and CDR2 (germline): SGHTA, FQGNSA. This CDR3 spans 15 amino acids. J gave up 3 bases and V 5 bases, and 9 bases lay outside the gene matches. CDR3 nucleotide sequence: TGTGCCAGCAGCATGAGCGGGAGTTATATCTACGAGCAGTACTTC. The encoded protein is CASSMSGSYIYEQYF.

In its sample, this clone was seen a few times. V is TRBV5-1 and J is TRBJ2-5; 8 bases are shared with TRBD2. J lost 4 bases, V lost 2 bases, and 4 bases had no gene match. The length of the CDR3 is 14 residues. The germline gives CDR1 SGHRS, CDR2 YFSETQ. CDR3 loop: CASSFNGRAETQYF. The CDR3 bases are TGCGCCAGCAGCTTTAACGGGAGGGCAGAGACCCAGTACTTC.

The gene calls are TRBV10-3 and TRBJ2-1, with D possibly TRBD1 on 6 matching bases. Germline lookup yields CDR1 ENHRY and CDR2 SYGVKD. Trimming pared 1 base from V and 1 base from J, leaving 11 bases between. CDR3 size: 16 residues. The CDR3 DNA follows: TGTGCCATCAGTGAGTGGGGGCTGGGGTCCTACAATGAGCAGTTCTTC. Translated, it gives CAISEWGLGSYNEQFF.

This sequence joins TRBV27 and TRBJ2-7; 11 nucleotides agree with TRBD1. Germline trimming cut 5 bases from V and 1 base from J; bases unmatched to any gene: 25. Germline CDR1 MNHEY, CDR2 SMNVEV (reference sequence). The CDR3 totals 22 residues. For the CDR3, the DNA is TGTGCCAGCAGTGTGGGACAGGGGGTTCCTACGAGCCTGACAGGGGGTTCCTACGAGCAGTACTTC. This gives the protein CASSVGQGVPTSLTGGSYEQYF.

The V gene is TRBV28, the J gene TRBJ1-2; 7 bases match TRBD1. The germline CDR1 and CDR2 sequences are MDHEN and SYDVKM. The V and J ends lost 7 bases and 2 bases, in that order; junction bases with no gene match: 4. This CDR3 contains 13 residues. This CDR3 reads CASTDRANYGYTF. In DNA, the CDR3 is TGTGCCAGCACAGACAGGGCCAACTATGGCTACACCTTC.

V and J are TRBV5-1 and TRBJ2-5; perhaps TRBD2 as D (7 bases). The CDR3 contains 16 residues. The germline CDR1 and CDR2 sequences are SGHRS and YFSETQ. V lost 2 bases, J lost 2 bases, and 16 bases lay in between. The CDR3 nucleotides are TGCGCCAGCAGCTTACAGGGAGGGAGTAGTCAAGAGACCCAGTACTTC. As protein: CASSLQGGSSQETQYF.

In its sample, this clone was seen a few times. The chain links TRBV19 to TRBJ1-2; D is uncertain. The CDR3 is made up of 13 amino acids. Trimming removed 4 bases from V and 4 bases from J, with 10 bases in between. Germline CDR1 and CDR2: LNHDA and SQIVND (reference sequence). CDR3 residues: CASSNAEVYGYTF. CDR3 DNA: TGTGCCAGTAGTAACGCGGAGGTCTATGGCTACACCTTC.

The V call is TRBV19, the J call TRBJ2-5; 9 nucleotides match TRBD1. J gave up 0 bases and V 5 bases, and 4 bases lay outside the gene matches. The CDR3 runs to 15 residues. Germline CDR1 LNHDA, CDR2 SQIVND (reference sequence). CDR3 nucleotides: TGTGCCAGTAGTTTCGGACAGGGGTACCAAGAGACCCAGTACTTC. Its protein product is CASSFGQGYQETQYF.

V gene TRBV4-1 combines with J gene TRBJ2-3; D perhaps matches TRBD1 (6 bases). The CDR3 extends over 15 amino acids. Between the trimmed V and J ends, which lost 1 base and 1 base, there was a span of 9 bases. Germline CDR1 and CDR2: MGHRA and YSYEKL. The CDR3 region has the DNA TGCGCCAGCAGCCAAGGAGACAGGCGCACAGATACGCAGTATTTT. Protein sequence: CASSQGDRRTDTQYF.

This chain connects TRBV5-6 to TRBJ1-2; D call uncertain. V was pared by 4 bases and J by 4 bases, with 8 bases between. CDR1 is SGHDT and CDR2 is YYEEEE in the germline V gene. There are 12 residues in the CDR3. In DNA form, the CDR3 reads TGTGCCAGCAGCGAGGGAATCTATGGCTACACCTTC. Residues: CASSEGIYGYTF.